Following are 24 T cell receptor beta chains from one sample sequenced in a study of T-cell memory formation after mild COVID-19. TCRdb itself ran the 5' RACE reads through MiXCR, one entry per CDR3 protein. The repertoire includes approximately 410,000 distinct CDR3 sequences, more than 20% of them detected once, and around 13% sits in the top ten. Sequencing used PBMCs or a T cell subset sorted from them (not recorded which). The receptors shown here come from an adult woman who had mild COVID-19 (a few samples of this study predate the infection). Cell type and time point are not known.

In its sample, this clonotype was seen a few times. The V and J genes are TRBV6-5 and TRBJ2-3, with 7 bases that match TRBD1. The CDR3 totals 14 residues. Germline V gene lookup returns CDR1 MNHEY and CDR2 SVGAGI. Losses at the gene ends were 2 bases for V and 4 bases for J; bases not matched to a gene: 3. CDR3 region: CASSYGTDPDTQYF. The CDR3 coding sequence is TGTGCCAGCAGTTACGGGACAGACCCAGATACGCAGTATTTT.

This clonotype has only a few counts. The chain couples TRBV4-2 to TRBJ1-4, with D maybe TRBD1 (6 bases). The CDR3 length is 13 residues. Germline loops: CDR1 LGHNA, CDR2 YNFKEQ. V lost 1 base and J lost 10, with 10 bases in between. The chain's CDR3 is CASSQGLGGKLFF. In nucleotides, the CDR3 is TGTGCCAGCAGCCAAGGGTTAGGGGGAAAACTGTTTTTT.

This rearrangement joins TRBV7-8 to TRBJ2-5; the match to TRBD2 covers 10 bases. The germline V gene has CDR1 SGHVS and CDR2 FQNEAQ. This CDR3 comprises 16 residues. The trim removed 2 bases at V and 2 bases at J, leaving 5 bases unmatched. CDR3 loop: CASSLLTSGQQETQYF. The CDR3 DNA reads TGTGCCAGCAGCTTACTGACTAGCGGGCAACAAGAGACCCAGTACTTC.

V and J are TRBV24-1 and TRBJ2-6; unclear D gene. This CDR3 spans 14 amino acids. V was pared by 3 bases and J by 4 bases, with 6 bases between. The germline CDR1 and CDR2 sequences are KGHDR and SFDVKD. The CDR3 DNA follows: TGTGCCACCAGTGATCCACTGGGGGCCAACGTCCTGACTTTC. Translating it yields CATSDPLGANVLTF.

This clonotype has at least ten counts. This chain links TRBV12-3 or TRBV12-4 with TRBJ1-5; D perhaps matches TRBD1 (6 bases). The CDR3 runs 14 residues. Trimming removed 3 bases at V and 6 bases at J, with 12 bases between. As DNA, the CDR3 is TGTGCCAGCAGTTTGCAGGGGTCTGGTCAGCCCCAGCATTTT. Its translation is CASSLQGSGQPQHF.

This chain joins TRBV6-5 and TRBJ2-5; 9 bases are shared with TRBD2. The germline V gene encodes CDR1 MNHEY and CDR2 SVGAGI. With V trimmed by 5 bases and J by 1 base, 5 bases remained unmatched. The CDR3 is made up of 15 amino acids. The CDR3 DNA is TGTGCCAGCAGTCCTAGCGGGGCCATCCAAGAGACCCAGTACTTC. Translation gives CASSPSGAIQETQYF.

This rearrangement joins TRBV12-3 or TRBV12-4 to TRBJ1-5; 10 bases match TRBD1. J lost 7 bases, V lost 6 bases, and 9 bases had no gene match. The CDR3 totals 15 residues. DNA for the CDR3: TGTGCCAGCAGCAGACAGGGGGCGCGGGAACAGCCCCAGCATTTT. Translated: CASSRQGAREQPQHF.

The DNA for the CDR3 is TGTGCCAGCAGCTTTGGTTTTGTAACCGGGGAGCTGTTTTTT. Translation gives CASSFGFVTGELFF. The chain couples TRBV11-3 to TRBJ2-2; no clear D. V was shortened by 3 bases and J by 5 bases, with 10 bases between the two germline ends. Looked up from germline, CDR1 is SGHNT and CDR2 is YENEEA. CDR3 length: 14 amino acids. The entire variable domain, with the rest obtained from reference TRBV11-3 and TRBJ2-2, is as follows: EAGVVQSPRYKIIEKKQPVAFWCNPISGHNTLYWYLQNLGQGPELLIRYENEEAVDDSQLPKDRFSAERLKGVDSTLKIQPAELGDSAVYLCASSFGFVTGELFFGEGSRLTVL.

This clonotype was detected only a few times. The chain couples TRBV29-1 to TRBJ2-3; the D call may be TRBD1 or TRBD2 (6 bases each). Between the trimmed V and J ends, which lost 7 bases and 0 bases, there was a span of 14 bases. The CDR3 runs to 14 residues. Germline CDR1 and CDR2: SQVTM and ANQGSEA. CDR3 coding DNA: TGCAGCGCTGCCCCGGGGGCTAGCACAGATACGCAGTATTTT. Translated: CSAAPGASTDTQYF.

The J gene is TRBJ2-7, the V gene TRBV7-9; weak D call: TRBD2 (6 bases). The CDR3 spans 15 residues. Trimming removed 4 bases at V and 5 bases at J, with 18 bases between. Per germline, CDR1 SEHNR and CDR2 FQNEAQ (reference sequence). In DNA form, the CDR3 reads TGTGCCAGCAGCTCACTATCCGGGGGAAGGCACGAGCAGTACTTC. Translating gives CASSSLSGGRHEQYF.

The sample holds many counts of this clonotype. This rearrangement joins TRBV7-2 to TRBJ2-2; maybe TRBD1 (5 bases). V was pared by 1 base and J by 4 bases, with 10 bases between. The CDR3 is 15 residues long. The germline V gene encodes CDR1 SGHTA and CDR2 FQGNSA. The CDR3 DNA is TGTGCCAGCAGCTTAGACAGGTTACGCACCGGGGAGCTGTTTTTT. Residues: CASSLDRLRTGELFF.

This clonotype was seen only a few times. V and J are TRBV7-9 and TRBJ1-5; possibly TRBD1 for D (5 bases). The CDR3 has 16 amino acids. Trimming took 4 bases from V and 7 from J, leaving 20 bases between them. Germline values: CDR1 SEHNR, CDR2 FQNEAQ (reference sequence). CDR3 in amino acids: CASSSPSERGGQPQHF. CDR3 DNA sequence: TGTGCCAGCAGCTCCCCATCTGAAAGGGGTGGGCAGCCCCAGCATTTT.

The chain has TRBV6-1 and TRBJ1-1; maybe TRBD1 (5 bases). V was cut by 2 bases and J by 5 bases, with 9 bases left in between. Germline CDR1 and CDR2: MNHNS and SASEGT. This CDR3 has 13 residues. In DNA form, the CDR3 reads TGTGCCAGCAGTGAACGGGGGAGGACTGAAGCTTTCTTT. Translation: CASSERGRTEAFF.

The rearrangement links TRBV7-8 to TRBJ2-7, with TRBD1 matching 9 bases. Unmatched junction bases numbered 6, after V lost 6 bases and J lost 3 bases. In germline, CDR1 is SGHVS, CDR2 FQNEAQ. This CDR3 has 14 residues. The CDR3 sequence is CASSFGGQGYEQYF. DNA of the CDR3: TGTGCCAGCAGTTTCGGGGGACAGGGCTACGAGCAGTACTTC.

The V and J genes are TRBV18 and TRBJ2-3; 8 nucleotides match TRBD2. The germline gives CDR1 KGHSH, CDR2 LQKENI. There are 16 residues in the CDR3. J gave up 1 base and V 2 bases, and 5 bases lay outside the gene matches. CDR3 in amino acids: CASSPVAGRRTDTQYF. CDR3 DNA sequence: TGTGCCAGCTCACCAGTAGCGGGGAGGCGCACAGATACGCAGTATTTT.

The rearrangement joins TRBV9 to TRBJ2-1; 14 nucleotides match TRBD2. Germline assignment: CDR1 SGDLS and CDR2 YYNGEE. This CDR3 has 15 residues. The trim removed 4 bases at V and 8 bases at J, leaving 5 bases unmatched. This chain's CDR3 is CASSPTSGGAYEQFF. The CDR3 coding sequence is TGTGCCAGCAGCCCGACTAGCGGGGGGGCATATGAGCAGTTCTTC.

This clonotype was observed a few times. The chain couples TRBV21-1 to TRBJ2-1; TRBD2, the table's D call, lacks a check against the DNA. TRBV21-1 is a recognized pseudogene. CDR3 length: 16 amino acids. The CDR3 DNA is TGTGCCAGCAGCAAAGGACTAGCGGGGGGCTGGGATGAGCAGTTCTTC. As protein: CASSKGLAGGWDEQFF.

A few counts support this clonotype. This sequence joins TRBV24-1 and TRBJ2-2, with TRBD2 identical over 12 bases. Germline loops: CDR1 KGHDR, CDR2 SFDVKD. V was pared by 4 bases and J by 3 bases, with 2 bases of the junction left unmatched. CDR3 length equals 16 residues. CDR3 loop: CATSDGLAGYTGELFF. The CDR3 DNA reads as TGTGCCACCAGTGACGGACTAGCGGGATACACCGGGGAGCTGTTTTTT.

This clonotype was detected ten times or more. An end of the junction differs from the germline gene, which may be a read error. The chain is built from TRBV12-3 or TRBV12-4 and TRBJ2-3; 12 bases align to TRBD2. The CDR3 totals 11 residues. The CDR3 bases are TGTGCCAGCAGTTTCCGGACTAGCGGGGCTTTT. Its translation: CASSFRTSGAF.

Only a few counts were recorded for this clonotype. This chain joins TRBV7-2 and TRBJ2-5; 7 bases line up with TRBD1. Germline lookup yields CDR1 SGHTA and CDR2 FQGNSA. After removal of 4 bases from V and 2 bases from J, the junction contained 7 bases not matched to a gene. The CDR3 consists of 15 residues. DNA for the CDR3: TGTGCCAGCAGCTCGCGGACAGGTCGACAAGAGACCCAGTACTTC. Amino acids: CASSSRTGRQETQYF.

V is TRBV12-3 or TRBV12-4 and J is TRBJ2-6; D not resolved. CDR3 length: 19 amino acids. Trimming stripped 4 bases from V and 4 bases from J, with 23 bases between. The CDR3 protein is CASSSPAVGAHLGANVLTF. The CDR3 DNA is TGTGCCAGCAGTTCCCCGGCTGTAGGCGCTCATCTGGGGGCCAACGTCCTGACTTTC.

J is TRBJ2-3 and V is TRBV29-1; 9 bases map to TRBD1. Germline CDR1 and CDR2: SQVTM and ANQGSEA. Unmatched junction bases numbered 3, after V lost 7 bases and J lost 1 base. The CDR3 totals 13 residues. The CDR3 spells CSGQGGRTDTQYF. The CDR3, as DNA: TGCAGCGGACAGGGGGGCCGCACAGATACGCAGTATTTT.

This clonotype came up a few times. The chain recombines TRBV19 with TRBJ2-1, with 8 bases matching TRBD2. This CDR3 has 15 residues. V trimming: 3 bases; J trimming: 7 bases; junction bases outside the gene matches: 8. Germline CDR1 and CDR2: LNHDA and SQIVND (reference sequence). The CDR3 nucleotides read TGTGCCAGTAGTATCCGAGCGGGAGTTCCGAATGAGCAGTTCTTC. This gives the protein CASSIRAGVPNEQFF. The entire variable domain, with the rest obtained from reference TRBV19 and TRBJ2-1, is as follows: DGGITQSPKYLFRKEGQNVTLSCEQNLNHDAMYWYRQDPGQGLRLIYYSQIVNDFQKGDIAEGYSVSREKKESFPLTVTSAQKNPTAFYLCASSIRAGVPNEQFFGPGTRLTVL.

The CDR3 bases are TGTGCCAGCAGTTCTCGAACCGGGCAGTACTTC. This sequence encodes CASSSRTGQYF. V and J are TRBV2 and TRBJ2-7; D uncertain. The length of the CDR3 is 11 residues. V gave up 5 bases and J gave up 9 bases, with 11 bases separating them. Looked up from germline, CDR1 is SNHLY and CDR2 is FYNNEI.